Listed here are 22 T cell receptor beta chains from one sample, sequenced in a study of OX40 agonist ivuxolimab in advanced cancers. Here immunoSEQ multiplex PCR was the method, and the copy in TCRdb shows in-frame clones only, minus some. Altogether roughly 50,000 clones are present, just under 85% being singletons, with the ten largest covering 1.2%. The starting material was CD4+ or CD8+ T cells sorted from blood, obtained in a trial of the OX40 agonist ivuxolimab. Every receptor here comes from an adult with an advanced solid tumor such as melanoma, head and neck, liver or kidney cancer.

The rearrangement joins TRBV19 to TRBJ1-1, with D possibly being TRBD1 (6 bases). The germline CDR1 and CDR2 sequences are LNHDA and SQIVND (reference sequence). CDR3 length equals 14 residues. V lost 5 bases and J lost 9, with 19 bases in between. The CDR3 here is CASSSPSQGNQAFF. Here the CDR3 DNA reads TGTGCCAGTAGTTCTCCCTCTCAGGGGAACCAAGCTTTCTTT.

The chain couples TRBV7-9 to TRBJ2-2, with D possibly being TRBD2 (6 bases). CDR3 length: 14 amino acids. Germline CDR1 SEHNR, CDR2 FQNEAQ (reference sequence). Trimming took off 1 base at V and 7 bases at J, with 10 bases between the two ends. The CDR3 loop reads CASSLGTTIGELFF. The CDR3 DNA reads TGTGCCAGCAGCTTAGGGACTACGATCGGGGAGCTGTTTTTT.

This clone was counted between two and nine times. The chain links TRBV11-1 to TRBJ2-3, with TRBD1 matching over 10 bases. V gave up 3 bases and J gave up 4 bases; unmatched junction bases: 4. In germline, CDR1 is SGHAT, CDR2 FQDESV (reference sequence). The CDR3 loop spans 15 amino acids. The CDR3 region has the DNA TGTGCCAGCAGCTTTAGGGACAGGGGCGCAGATACGCAGTATTTT. It specifies CASSFRDRGADTQYF.

Points on this clone: This specimen includes other DNA sequences encoding the same CDR3. The V call is TRBV28, the J call TRBJ2-7, with a tentative D call TRBD2 (5 bases). Germline V lookup: CDR1 MDHEN, CDR2 SYDVKM. This CDR3 is built from 14 residues. Trimming shortened V by 5 bases and J by 2 bases, and 13 bases separated the two germline ends. CDR3 region: CASSPPGKTYEQYF. As DNA, the CDR3 is TGTGCCAGCAGTCCCCCGGGAAAAACCTACGAGCAGTACTTC.

The J gene is TRBJ1-2, the V gene TRBV5-1; D ambiguous. The length of the CDR3 is 16 residues. CDR1 and CDR2 (germline): SGHRS, YFSETQ. The V and J ends lost 0 bases and 2 bases respectively, with 14 bases between them. The DNA of the CDR3 is TGCGCCAGCAGCTTGGCTTATCCCGGGCCGAACTATGGCTACACCTTC. Translating gives CASSLAYPGPNYGYTF.

This clone was counted only a few times. The J gene is TRBJ2-1, the V gene TRBV11-2; tentatively, D is TRBD1 (5 bases). V lost 1 base, J lost 7 bases, and 20 bases lay in between. Germline values: CDR1 SGHAT, CDR2 FQNNGV. This CDR3 is built from 17 residues. CDR3 loop: CASSLVGLKPAGNEQFF. In DNA form, the CDR3 reads TGTGCCAGCAGCTTAGTGGGGCTAAAGCCCGCTGGGAATGAGCAGTTCTTC.

V gene TRBV27 combines with J gene TRBJ2-1; 8 bases align to TRBD2. Per germline, CDR1 MNHEY and CDR2 SMNVEV (reference sequence). J lost 2 bases, V lost 7 bases, and 10 bases had no gene match. The CDR3 has 16 amino acids. The CDR3 nucleotides read TGTGCCAGCACCCTGAGCGGGAGTCGGCCCTACAATGAGCAGTTCTTC. Its protein product is CASTLSGSRPYNEQFF.

J is TRBJ1-5 and V is TRBV30; TRBD1 might be the D (5 bases). The ends were cut back, 3 bases at V and 4 bases at J, with 13 bases in the middle. CDR1 and CDR2 (germline): GTSNPN, SVGIG (reference sequence). This CDR3 has 14 residues. CDR3 protein: CAWSLDTINQPQHF. The CDR3 nucleotides read TGTGCCTGGAGCTTGGACACCATTAATCAGCCCCAGCATTTT. The entire variable domain, with the rest obtained from reference TRBV30 and TRBJ1-5, is as follows: SQTIHQWPATLVQPVGSPLSLECTVEGTSNPNLYWYRQAAGRGLQLLFYSVGIGQISSEVPQNLSASRPQDRQFILSSKKLLLSDSGFYLCAWSLDTINQPQHFGDGTRLSIL.

CDR3 residues: CASSTQGANTDTQYF. The CDR3, as DNA: TGTGCCAGTAGCACACAGGGGGCGAACACAGATACGCAGTATTTT. The chain uses TRBV19 and TRBJ2-3, with 9 bases identical to TRBD1. From germline, CDR1 is LNHDA and CDR2 SQIVND (reference sequence). Trimming removed 6 bases from V and 2 bases from J; junction bases left unmatched: 6. The CDR3 extends over 15 amino acids. Variable domain in full (rest from reference TRBV19 and TRBJ2-3): DGGITQSPKYLFRKEGQNVTLSCEQNLNHDAMYWYRQDPGQGLRLIYYSQIVNDFQKGDIAEGYSVSREKKESFPLTVTSAQKNPTAFYLCASSTQGANTDTQYFGPGTRLTVL.

This clone showed up just once. The CDR3 loop reads CASSLVRGKTGNTIYF. In DNA, the CDR3 is TGTGCCAGCAGCTTAGTTCGGGGAAAAACTGGAAACACCATATATTTT. The chain recombines TRBV11-2 with TRBJ1-3; no firm D call. CDR3 length: 16 residues. V gave up 1 base and J gave up 2 bases, with 12 bases separating them. Germline-derived CDR1 and CDR2 are SGHAT and FQNNGV.

This clone came up a few times. CDR3 DNA: TGTGCCAGCAGCTTGCGGACAGGCCTCGAGGGGGAGACCCAGTACTTC. It encodes CASSLRTGLEGETQYF. The chain recombines TRBV11-3 with TRBJ2-5; 7 bases fit TRBD1. Germline trimming cut 3 bases from V and 5 bases from J; bases unmatched to any gene: 12. This CDR3 region has 16 residues. The V gene's germline CDR1 is SGHNT and CDR2 YENEEA.

This clone was seen more than once but under ten times. J is TRBJ2-7 and V is TRBV7-2; D gene ambiguous. CDR1 is SGHTA, CDR2 FQGNSA, per germline. V was clipped by 1 base and J by 0 bases, with 10 bases between them. There are 15 residues in the CDR3. The CDR3 loop reads CASSLVVEPSYEQYF. The CDR3 DNA reads as TGTGCCAGCAGCTTAGTGGTGGAACCCTCCTACGAGCAGTACTTC.

The chain carries TRBV11-2 and TRBJ2-7; D gene uncertain. In germline, CDR1 is SGHAT, CDR2 FQNNGV. CDR3 length: 10 amino acids. V was trimmed by 8 bases and J by 2 bases, leaving 4 bases between them. The CDR3 protein is CASGTYEQYF. DNA of the CDR3: TGTGCCAGCGGTACCTACGAGCAGTACTTC.

V and J are TRBV18 and TRBJ1-1; D not certain. V lost 2 bases, J lost 0 bases, and 10 bases lay in between. CDR3 size: 15 residues. The germline CDR1 and CDR2 sequences are KGHSH and LQKENI. The DNA for the CDR3 is TGTGCCAGCTCACCATCATCAGGTTTGAACACTGAAGCTTTCTTT. Protein product: CASSPSSGLNTEAFF.

The chain links TRBV11-2 to TRBJ1-5; D is unclear. This CDR3 contains 11 residues. Trimming took off 4 bases at V and 9 bases at J, with 7 bases between the two ends. Germline CDR1 and CDR2: SGHAT and FQNNGV. The DNA of the CDR3 is TGTGCCAGCAGCTCCAATGGGCCCCAGCATTTT. Translation: CASSSNGPQHF. The full variable domain, its missing parts supplied by reference TRBV11-2 and TRBJ1-5, is EAGVAQSPRYKIIEKRQSVAFWCNPISGHATLYWYQQILGQGPKLLIQFQNNGVVDDSQLPKDRFSAERLKGVDSTLKIQPAKLEDSAVYLCASSSNGPQHFGDGTRLSIL.

The J gene is TRBJ1-2, the V gene TRBV28, with D unclear. The V and J ends lost 6 bases and 10 bases respectively, with 9 bases between them. The CDR3 covers 10 residues. The germline gives CDR1 MDHEN, CDR2 SYDVKM. The CDR3 here is CASSGFNYTF. In DNA, the CDR3 is TGTGCCAGCAGCGGGTTTAACTACACCTTC.

The V gene is TRBV28, the J gene TRBJ2-7, with 9 bases fitting TRBD1. The CDR3 is 14 residues long. V dropped 6 bases and J dropped 4; count of bases not matched to a gene: 7. In germline, CDR1 is MDHEN, CDR2 SYDVKM. CDR3 loop: CASRPDRGRYEQYF. The CDR3 nucleotides are TGTGCCAGCAGACCGGACAGGGGAAGGTACGAGCAGTACTTC. Filled out from reference TRBV28 and TRBJ2-7, the complete variable domain reads DVKVTQSSRYLVKRTGEKVFLECVQDMDHENMFWYRQDPGLGLRLIYFSYDVKMKEKGDIPEGYSVSREKKERFSLILESASTNQTSMYLCASRPDRGRYEQYFGPGTRLTVT.

CDR3 in amino acids: CATRTGFTDTQYF. The CDR3 DNA sequence: TGTGCCACCCGGACAGGTTTCACAGATACGCAGTATTTT. The V gene is TRBV15, the J gene TRBJ2-3; 7 nucleotides line up with TRBD1. Germline loops: CDR1 LNHNV, CDR2 YYDKDF (reference sequence). J gave up 2 bases and V 8 bases, and 4 bases lay outside the gene matches. The CDR3 length is 13 residues.

This clone occurred a few times. V gene TRBV7-3 combines with J gene TRBJ2-1; 13 bases agree with TRBD2. Germline lookup yields CDR1 SGHTA and CDR2 FQGTGA. V lost 5 bases to trimming and J lost 5 bases; unmatched junction nucleotides: 6. CDR3 length: 16 amino acids. CDR3 in DNA: TGTGCCAGCAGCCGGACACTAGCGGGAGGGAACAATGAGCAGTTCTTC. Translated: CASSRTLAGGNNEQFF.

CDR3 region: CASTPRDMNTEAFF. The CDR3, as DNA: TGCGCCAGCACCCCCCGGGACATGAACACTGAAGCTTTCTTT. The chain links TRBV5-1 to TRBJ1-1; D perhaps matches TRBD1 (6 bases). Germline V CDR1 and CDR2: SGHRS, YFSETQ. CDR3 length equals 14 residues. V gave up 6 bases and J gave up 0 bases, with 12 bases separating them.

V gene TRBV9 combines with J gene TRBJ2-2; TRBD2 might be the D (5 bases). V gave up 4 bases and J gave up 2 bases, with 12 bases separating them. CDR3 size: 15 residues. Germline CDR1 and CDR2: SGDLS and YYNGEE. In DNA, the CDR3 is TGTGCCAGCAGCTTCGGAGAGGGCAACACCGGGGAGCTGTTTTTT. It specifies CASSFGEGNTGELFF.

V and J are TRBV6-1 and TRBJ1-2; 8 positions agree with TRBD1. V lost 6 bases and J lost 5; bases outside the gene matches: 8. The CDR3 runs to 14 residues. Germline CDR1 MNHNS, CDR2 SASEGT. The CDR3 DNA reads as TGTGCCAGCAGCGTTACAGGGGGAGATTATGGCTACACCTTC. Protein sequence: CASSVTGGDYGYTF.